This passage covers 24 T cell receptor beta chains from one sample sequenced in a study of blood T cell repertoires in COVID-19. Clones were read by immunoSEQ multiplex PCR, and TCRdb kept only the in-frame ones, dropping some. The repertoire holds over 200,000 clones, with 80% to 85% as singletons. The sequenced sample consisted of peripheral blood. The receptors shown here come from a man aged 45-65 years with active or convalescent COVID-19.

This rearrangement joins TRBV7-8 to TRBJ2-2, with D possibly TRBD2 on 5 matching bases. V lost 6 bases, J lost 7 bases, and 24 bases lay in between. Germline V CDR1 and CDR2: SGHVS, FQNEAQ. This CDR3 is built from 17 residues. The CDR3 sequence is CASRTTGGWPAHGELFF. The DNA for the CDR3 is TGTGCCAGCAGGACCACCGGCGGGTGGCCGGCTCACGGGGAGCTGTTTTTT.

This chain's CDR3 is CASSPGTGVQPQHF. The CDR3 bases are TGTGCCAGCAGTCCCGGGACAGGGGTTCAGCCCCAGCATTTT. The rearrangement links TRBV6-5 to TRBJ1-5; 10 bases line up with TRBD1. Germline assignment: CDR1 MNHEY and CDR2 SVGAGI. The CDR3 has 14 residues. V dropped 5 bases and J dropped 6; count of bases not matched to a gene: 4.

This rearrangement joins TRBV3-1 (or the pseudogene TRBV3-2) to TRBJ1-5, with D unresolved. Per germline, CDR1 LGHDT and CDR2 YNNKEL (reference sequence). Deletions cut 0 bases from V and 7 bases from J, with 13 bases between. The CDR3 covers 15 residues. CDR3 in amino acids: CASSQDHSGIQPQHF. CDR3 DNA sequence: TGTGCCAGCAGCCAAGATCACTCGGGAATCCAGCCCCAGCATTTT.

The chain carries TRBV5-6 and TRBJ1-2; TRBD1 is a possible D gene (6 bases). Germline V gives CDR1 SGHDT, CDR2 YYEEEE. This CDR3 is 14 amino acids long. Trimming left V 0 bases short and J 3 bases short, with 9 bases between. Here the CDR3 reads CASSLETGDYGYTF. Here the CDR3 DNA reads TGTGCCAGCAGCTTGGAGACAGGCGACTATGGCTACACCTTC.

The genes are TRBV27 and TRBJ1-1; possibly TRBD1 for D (5 bases). Between the trimmed V and J ends, which lost 5 bases and 1 base, there was a span of 11 bases. CDR3 length: 14 amino acids. Germline V CDR1 and CDR2: MNHEY, SMNVEV (reference sequence). CDR3 loop: CASSGDFGNTEAFF. The CDR3 region has the DNA TGTGCCAGCAGTGGGGACTTTGGGAACACTGAAGCTTTCTTT.

This clone was seen only once. V gene TRBV9 combines with J gene TRBJ2-7; 9 positions match TRBD2. The V and J ends lost 0 bases and 6 bases, in that order; junction bases with no gene match: 7. The CDR3 sequence is 15 residues long. Germline V gene sequence: CDR1 SGDLS, CDR2 YYNGEE. The CDR3 sequence: CASSVGPAGGIEQYF. CDR3 nucleotides: TGTGCCAGCAGCGTAGGCCCCGCGGGGGGGATCGAGCAGTACTTC.

The gene calls are TRBV19 and TRBJ1-5; D call uncertain. CDR1 and CDR2 from the germline V gene are LNHDA and SQIVND (reference sequence). There are 15 residues in the CDR3. V was clipped by 7 bases and J by 3 bases, with 16 bases between them. The DNA of the CDR3 is TGTGCCAGTACCAATGGGGAGGGAATCAATCAGCCCCAGCATTTT. Translating gives CASTNGEGINQPQHF.

This clone was picked up many times. This chain joins TRBV9 and TRBJ2-1; possible D gene TRBD2, 6 bases. V was clipped by 3 bases and J by 5 bases, with 18 bases between them. Germline assignment: CDR1 SGDLS and CDR2 YYNGEE. The CDR3 sequence is 16 residues long. The CDR3 is CASSARPRGLDNEQFF. The CDR3 nucleotides are TGTGCCAGCAGCGCCAGGCCTCGGGGGTTAGACAATGAGCAGTTCTTC.

CDR3 sequence reads: CASSNGGPAYNEQFF. CDR3 sequence (DNA): TGTGCCAGCAGCAACGGGGGGCCCGCCTACAATGAGCAGTTCTTC. The genes are TRBV13 and TRBJ2-1, with a weak D call TRBD2 (7 bases). The germline V gene encodes CDR1 PRHDT and CDR2 FYEKMQ (reference sequence). Between the trimmed V and J ends, which lost 5 bases and 2 bases, there was a span of 13 bases. The CDR3 runs 15 residues.

The chain uses TRBV11-2 and TRBJ2-2; TRBD2 agrees at 7 bases. With V trimmed by 3 bases and J by 0 bases, 10 bases remained unmatched. This CDR3 has 18 amino acids. Looked up from germline, CDR1 is SGHAT and CDR2 is FQNNGV. The CDR3 nucleotides are TGTGCCAGCAGCTTGAGGCGAGGACTAGAGTCGAACACCGGGGAGCTGTTTTTT. It is translated as CASSLRRGLESNTGELFF.

The chain has TRBV7-5 and TRBJ1-6. TRBV7-5 is a pseudogene segment. The CDR3 consists of 16 residues. The CDR3: CVRSLRTSAHNSPLHF. In DNA form, the CDR3 reads TGTGTCAGAAGCCTACGGACTTCGGCCCATAATTCACCCCTCCACTTT.

The chain employs TRBV29-1 and TRBJ2-5, with TRBD1 identical over 10 bases. The J segment lost 2 bases and the V segment lost 4 bases, leaving 1 base of the junction unmatched. Germline V CDR1 and CDR2: SQVTM, ANQGSEA. The CDR3 has 13 amino acids. Here the CDR3 DNA reads TGCAGCGTTGGGGGACAGGGGCAAGAGACCCAGTACTTC. The encoded protein is CSVGGQGQETQYF.

This clone showed up just a few times. This sequence joins TRBV5-6 and TRBJ2-7; D may be TRBD1 (6 bases). V lost 4 bases and J lost 3, with 20 bases in between. Germline V gene sequence: CDR1 SGHDT, CDR2 YYEEEE. The CDR3 runs to 16 residues. CDR3 protein: CASSERRQGIFYEQYF. The CDR3 nucleotides read TGTGCCAGCAGCGAAAGGAGGCAGGGGATTTTCTACGAGCAGTACTTC.

This rearrangement joins TRBV19 to TRBJ1-4; TRBD1 aligns across 11 bases. The CDR3 contains 15 residues. Losses at the gene ends were 4 bases for V and 4 bases for J; bases not matched to a gene: 2. Germline V lookup: CDR1 LNHDA, CDR2 SQIVND (reference sequence). The CDR3 nucleotides are TGTGCCAGTAGTACGGGGACAGGGGGTAATGAAAAACTGTTTTTT. Its protein product is CASSTGTGGNEKLFF.

The chain uses TRBV12-3 or TRBV12-4 and TRBJ1-5; perhaps TRBD1 as D (6 bases). Trimming took off 7 bases at V and 3 bases at J, with 10 bases between the two ends. The CDR3 extends over 13 amino acids. The CDR3 DNA reads TGTGCCAGCATGGGGGACACCAATCAGCCCCAGCATTTT. This encodes CASMGDTNQPQHF.

This clone occurred once. This chain connects TRBV19 to TRBJ1-2, with TRBD1 as a possible D gene (6 bases). V was clipped by 1 base and J by 4 bases, with 13 bases between them. Germline V CDR1 and CDR2: LNHDA, SQIVND (reference sequence). This CDR3 region has 15 residues. The CDR3 here is CASSIVQGFGYGYTF. DNA for the CDR3: TGTGCCAGTAGTATAGTACAGGGCTTTGGCTATGGCTACACCTTC.

This sequence joins TRBV28 and TRBJ1-5; 8 bases map to TRBD1. The CDR3 is 13 residues long. Germline loops: CDR1 MDHEN, CDR2 SYDVKM. J was trimmed by 2 bases and V by 7 bases; bases with no gene match: 1. The CDR3 region has the DNA TGTGCCAGCACGGACAGGGGCAATCAGCCCCAGCATTTT. It translates to CASTDRGNQPQHF.

CDR3 bases: TGTGCCAGCTCACCAGGGGACAGGGGGAACTATGGCTACACCTTC. It specifies CASSPGDRGNYGYTF. The chain combines TRBV18 with TRBJ1-2; 11 nucleotides align to TRBD1. This CDR3 comprises 15 residues. Germline-derived CDR1 and CDR2 are KGHSH and LQKENI. J lost 2 bases, V lost 2 bases, and 1 base had no gene match.

The V call is TRBV2, the J call TRBJ2-2; maybe TRBD2 (6 bases). Per the germline V gene, CDR1 is SNHLY and CDR2 is FYNNEI. CDR3 length: 13 residues. V lost 2 bases to trimming and J lost 7 bases, with 8 bases between them. The CDR3, as DNA: TGTGCCAGCAGTGAACGGGGGATCGGGGAGCTGTTTTTT. Residues: CASSERGIGELFF.

This clone is a singleton in its sample. One junction end does not reproduce the germline sequence, and a read error may be involved. This rearrangement joins TRBV5-1 to TRBJ2-7, with TRBD2 identical over 8 bases. The length of the CDR3 is 12 residues. CDR1 SGHRS and CDR2 YFSETQ come from the germline V gene. The CDR3, as DNA: TGCGCCAGCAGCTTGGGGGGGGACGGGAGGGACTTC. Translation: CASSLGGDGRDF.

The genes are TRBV7-2 and TRBJ2-1; perhaps TRBD1 as D (6 bases). The CDR3 has 12 amino acids. V was clipped by 5 bases and J by 10 bases, with 12 bases between them. Germline assignment: CDR1 SGHTA and CDR2 FQGNSA. CDR3 in amino acids: CASSLLQGEQFF. CDR3 bases: TGTGCCAGCAGCCTGTTACAGGGCGAGCAGTTCTTC.

The rearrangement joins TRBV28 to TRBJ1-2; 12 nucleotides match TRBD1. Germline assignment: CDR1 MDHEN and CDR2 SYDVKM. The CDR3 totals 16 residues. V dropped 8 bases and J dropped 7; count of bases not matched to a gene: 14. CDR3 region: CASGEPRRDRGLGYTF. The DNA of the CDR3 is TGTGCCAGCGGAGAGCCGCGCCGGGACAGGGGGCTTGGCTACACCTTC.

The V gene is TRBV6-2 or TRBV6-3, the J gene TRBJ2-7, with 11 bases identical to TRBD1. The CDR3 consists of 16 residues. CDR1 is MNHEY and CDR2 is SVGEGT in the germline V gene. The J segment lost 3 bases and the V segment lost 6 bases, leaving 10 bases of the junction unmatched. The CDR3 is CASSPDAGTGGYEQYF. The CDR3 coding sequence is TGTGCCAGCAGCCCTGATGCCGGGACAGGGGGCTACGAGCAGTACTTC.

J is TRBJ1-5 and V is TRBV2; D is possibly TRBD1 (5 bases). From germline, CDR1 is SNHLY and CDR2 FYNNEI. The CDR3 runs 15 residues. Trimming removed 2 bases at V and 7 bases at J, with 15 bases between. The CDR3 DNA follows: TGTGCCAGCAGTGAATTACGGGGGAAGGAACAGCCCCAGCATTTT. Its protein is CASSELRGKEQPQHF.